What follows describes a single T cell receptor beta chain. Its target is not known. The repertoire was sequenced with immunoSEQ multiplex PCR; TCRdb's copy has only in-frame clones and lacks some. This table holds 70,000 to 95,000 clones, roughly 80% found once. CDR3 size: 11 residues. Germline values: CDR1 MNHEY, CDR2 SVGAGI. V lost 6 bases, J lost 10 bases, and 9 bases lay in between. This entry is derived from a study of OX40 agonist ivuxolimab in advanced cancers. Looking at the study overall: Ivuxolimab was administered intravenously to patients at 0.01 to 10 mg/kg every 2 weeks. Averaging 60 years in age, with a range of about 23 to 80, the cohort was more than 75% male. Partial responses, seen in three patients, involved one hepatocellular carcinoma and two cutaneous melanomas. Study-level findings and limits: Expanded clones tended on average to be more numerous among CD8+ T cells than CD4+.

Sequenced here: CD4+ or CD8+ T cells sorted from blood, sampled in a trial of the OX40 agonist ivuxolimab. This sequence was found in an adult with an advanced solid tumor such as melanoma, head and neck, liver or kidney cancer. V gene TRBV6-5 combines with J gene TRBJ2-2; weak D call: TRBD1 (6 bases). The CDR3 here is CASRRGTELFF. The CDR3 DNA reads TGTGCCAGCAGAAGGGGGACGGAGCTGTTTTTT.